This T cell receptor (beta chain) was sequenced for a study of cytomegalovirus exposure and HLA in healthy donors. Study-level points and caveats: Most TCR beta V segments were productive about 87% or about 30% of the time in an earlier analysis. Some segments of the V type, notably TRBV6-2 and TRBV6-3, were excluded as indistinguishable. The records held CMV serostatus as the only immune exposure information.

The PCR had 60 Vbeta and 13 Jbeta primers. The method was immunoSEQ multiplex PCR; TCRdb's version includes in-frame clones alone and lacks a portion of them. This table has approximately 93,000 clones, more than 55% appearing once. A note on this clone: Its antigen is still unknown.

The germline V and J ends were trimmed by 2 bases and 5 bases, with 11 bases remaining between them. Germline CDR1 reads SEHNR; CDR2 reads FQNEAQ (reference sequence). The CDR3 covers 14 residues. The clonotype originates from a boy between 10 and 17 years old in good health and CMV-seropositive. Sequenced material: PBMCs. The J gene is TRBJ2-3, the V gene TRBV7-9; TRBD1 is a possible D gene (6 bases). The CDR3 bases are TGTGCCAGCAGCTTATCGACAGGCGTAGATACGCAGTATTTT. This gives the protein CASSLSTGVDTQYF. Full variable domain (missing parts from reference TRBV7-9 and TRBJ2-3): DTGVSQNPRHKITKRGQNVTFRCDPISEHNRLYWYRQTLGQGPEFLTYFQNEAQLEKSRLLSDRFSAERPKGSFSTLEIQRTEQGDSAMYLCASSLSTGVDTQYFGPGTRLTVL.